A single sample is the source of the 2 T cell receptor beta chains below, sequenced in a study of blood T cell repertoires in COVID-19 (dated by TCRdb to the early 2020s). The library was prepared using the immunoSEQ multiplex PCR assay. Sourced from immuneACCESS, this table was stored by TCRdb with only in-frame sequences that have V and J called. A share of the clones is absent; for the studies checked, an unresolved V gene accounts for under half, and the remainder has no known explanation. This sample gives 140,000 to 150,000 clones in total; 87% of them show up just once. The biggest ten clones account for approximately 40% of the sample. Sample: peripheral blood. The receptors originated from a man aged 45 to 65 who had recovered from COVID-19.

The chain uses TRBV3-1 (or the pseudogene TRBV3-2) and TRBJ1-6; no clear D. The CDR3 length is 14 residues. V lost 0 bases and J 9 bases, leaving 9 bases between the germline ends. The germline V gene has CDR1 LGHDT and CDR2 YNNKEL (reference sequence). This CDR3 reads CASSQDVVSSPLHF. In DNA, the CDR3 is TGTGCCAGCAGCCAAGACGTGGTGAGTTCACCCCTCCACTTT.

V is TRBV6-5 and J is TRBJ1-1; D remains ambiguous. The CDR3 is 14 amino acids. Germline V gene sequence: CDR1 MNHEY, CDR2 SVGAGI. V shed 2 bases and J shed 4 bases, with 11 bases lying between them. The DNA for the CDR3 is TGTGCCAGCAGTTACAAACGGGGAGTCACTGAAGCTTTCTTT. It encodes CASSYKRGVTEAFF.